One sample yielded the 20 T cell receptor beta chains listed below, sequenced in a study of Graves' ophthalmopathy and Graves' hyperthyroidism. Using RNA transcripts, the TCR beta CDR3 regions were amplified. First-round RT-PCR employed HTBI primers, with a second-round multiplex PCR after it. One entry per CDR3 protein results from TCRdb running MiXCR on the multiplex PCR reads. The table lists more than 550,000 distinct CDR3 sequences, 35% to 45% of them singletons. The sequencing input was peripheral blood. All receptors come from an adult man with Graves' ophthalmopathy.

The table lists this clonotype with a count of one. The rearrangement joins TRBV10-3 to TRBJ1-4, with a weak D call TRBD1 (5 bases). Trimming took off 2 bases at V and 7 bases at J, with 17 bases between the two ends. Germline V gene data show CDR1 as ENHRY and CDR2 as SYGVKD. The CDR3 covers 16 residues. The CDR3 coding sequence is TGTGCCATCAGTGAGGGGGACCGGGTTGGGAGTGAAAAACTGTTTTTT. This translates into CAISEGDRVGSEKLFF.

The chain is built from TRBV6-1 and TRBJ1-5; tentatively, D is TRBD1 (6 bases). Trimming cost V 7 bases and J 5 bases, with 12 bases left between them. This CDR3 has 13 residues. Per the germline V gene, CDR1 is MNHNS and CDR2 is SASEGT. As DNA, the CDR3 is TGTGCCAGCACCGGACAGCGGGATCAGCCCCAGCATTTT. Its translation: CASTGQRDQPQHF.

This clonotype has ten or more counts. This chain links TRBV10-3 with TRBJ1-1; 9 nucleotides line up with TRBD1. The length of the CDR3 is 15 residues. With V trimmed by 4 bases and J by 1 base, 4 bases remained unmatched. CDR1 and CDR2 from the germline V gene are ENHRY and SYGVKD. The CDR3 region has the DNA TGTGCCATCAGTGGACCGGACAGGGGGAACACTGAAGCTTTCTTT. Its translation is CAISGPDRGNTEAFF.

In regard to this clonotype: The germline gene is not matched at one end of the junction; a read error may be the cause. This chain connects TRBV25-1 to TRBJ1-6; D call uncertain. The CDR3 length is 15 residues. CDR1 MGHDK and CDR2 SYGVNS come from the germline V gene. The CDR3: CASGQGWVGNSPLHF. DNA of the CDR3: TGCGCCAGCGGCCAAGGTTGGGTAGGAAATTCACCCCTCCACTTT.

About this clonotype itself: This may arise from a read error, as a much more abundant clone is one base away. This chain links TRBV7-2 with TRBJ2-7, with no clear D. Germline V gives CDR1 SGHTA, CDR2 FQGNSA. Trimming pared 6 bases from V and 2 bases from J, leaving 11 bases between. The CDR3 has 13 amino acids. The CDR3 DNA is TGTGCCAGCAGTGGAGCGCGAGCCTACGAGCAGTACTTC. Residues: CASSGARAYEQYF.

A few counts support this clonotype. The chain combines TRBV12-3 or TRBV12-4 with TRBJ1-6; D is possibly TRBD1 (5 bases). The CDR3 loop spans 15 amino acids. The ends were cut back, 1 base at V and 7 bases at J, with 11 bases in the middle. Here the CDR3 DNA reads TGTGCCAGCAGTTTAGAGGCCAGGGCCAATTCACCCCTCCACTTT. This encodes CASSLEARANSPLHF.

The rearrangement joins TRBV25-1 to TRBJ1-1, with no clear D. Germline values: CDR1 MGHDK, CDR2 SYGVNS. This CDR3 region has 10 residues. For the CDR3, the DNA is TGTGACATCCCCTGGACTGAAGCTTTCTTT. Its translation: CDIPWTEAFF. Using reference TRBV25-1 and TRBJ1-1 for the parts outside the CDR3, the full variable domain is EADIYQTPRYLVIGTGKKITLECSQTMGHDKMYWYQQDPGMELHLIHYSYGVNSTEKGDLSSESTVSRIRTEHFPLTLESARPSHTSQYLCDIPWTEAFFGQGTRLTVV.

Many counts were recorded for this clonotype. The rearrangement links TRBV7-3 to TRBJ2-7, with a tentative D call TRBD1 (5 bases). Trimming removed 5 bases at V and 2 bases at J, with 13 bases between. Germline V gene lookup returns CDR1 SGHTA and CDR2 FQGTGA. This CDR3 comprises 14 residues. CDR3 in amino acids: CASSVDGAAYEQYF. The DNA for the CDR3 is TGTGCCAGCAGCGTAGATGGGGCAGCCTACGAGCAGTACTTC.

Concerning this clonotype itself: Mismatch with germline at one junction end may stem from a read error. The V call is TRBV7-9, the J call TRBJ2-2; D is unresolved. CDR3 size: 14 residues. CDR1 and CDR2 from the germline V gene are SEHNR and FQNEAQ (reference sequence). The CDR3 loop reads CVSSPQLNTGELFF. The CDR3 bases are TGCGTCAGCAGCCCACAGCTGAACACCGGGGAGCTGTTTTTT.

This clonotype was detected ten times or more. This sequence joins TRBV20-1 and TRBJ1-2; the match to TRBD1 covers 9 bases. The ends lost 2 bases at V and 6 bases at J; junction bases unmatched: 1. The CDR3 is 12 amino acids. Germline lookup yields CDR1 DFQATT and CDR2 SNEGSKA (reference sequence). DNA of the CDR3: TGCAGTGCTAGAACAGGGGGCCATGGCTACACCTTC. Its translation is CSARTGGHGYTF.

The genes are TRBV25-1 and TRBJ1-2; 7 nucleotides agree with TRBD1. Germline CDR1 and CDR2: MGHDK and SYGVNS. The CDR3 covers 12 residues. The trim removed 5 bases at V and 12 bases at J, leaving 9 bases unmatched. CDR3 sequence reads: CASSPTGRGNTF. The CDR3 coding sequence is TGTGCCAGCAGTCCGACAGGGAGAGGAAACACCTTC.

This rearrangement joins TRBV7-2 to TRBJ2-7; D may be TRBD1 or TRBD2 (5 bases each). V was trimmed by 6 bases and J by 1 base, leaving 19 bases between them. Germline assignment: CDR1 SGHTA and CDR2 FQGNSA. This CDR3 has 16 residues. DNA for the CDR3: TGTGCCAGCAGTTACAATAGGGTGGGGACGTCCTACGAGCAGTACTTC. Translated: CASSYNRVGTSYEQYF.

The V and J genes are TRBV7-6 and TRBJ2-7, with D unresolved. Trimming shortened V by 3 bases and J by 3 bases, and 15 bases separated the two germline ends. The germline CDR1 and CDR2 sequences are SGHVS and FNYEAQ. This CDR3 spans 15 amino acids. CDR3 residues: CASSFGLGSSYEQYF. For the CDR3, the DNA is TGTGCCAGCAGCTTTGGGCTAGGGTCGAGCTACGAGCAGTACTTC.

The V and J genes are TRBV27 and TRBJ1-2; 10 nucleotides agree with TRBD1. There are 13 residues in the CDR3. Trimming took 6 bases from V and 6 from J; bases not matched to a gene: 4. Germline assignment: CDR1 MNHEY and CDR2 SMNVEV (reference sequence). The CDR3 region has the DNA TGTGCCAGCAGGACGACAGGGGGCAATGGCTACACCTTC. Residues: CASRTTGGNGYTF.

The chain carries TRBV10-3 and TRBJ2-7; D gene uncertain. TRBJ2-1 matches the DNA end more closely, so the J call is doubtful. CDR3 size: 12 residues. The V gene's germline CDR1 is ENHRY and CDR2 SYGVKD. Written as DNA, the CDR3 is TGTGCCATCAGTGAGATTTACAATGAGCAGTTCTTC. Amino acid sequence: CAISEIYNEQFF.

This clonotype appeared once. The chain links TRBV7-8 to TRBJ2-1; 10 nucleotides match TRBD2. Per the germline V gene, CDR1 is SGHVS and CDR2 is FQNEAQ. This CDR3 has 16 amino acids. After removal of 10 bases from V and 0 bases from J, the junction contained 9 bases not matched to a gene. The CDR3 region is CATIAGGARSYNEQFF. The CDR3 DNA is TGTGCCACCATAGCGGGGGGAGCCCGCTCCTACAATGAGCAGTTCTTC.

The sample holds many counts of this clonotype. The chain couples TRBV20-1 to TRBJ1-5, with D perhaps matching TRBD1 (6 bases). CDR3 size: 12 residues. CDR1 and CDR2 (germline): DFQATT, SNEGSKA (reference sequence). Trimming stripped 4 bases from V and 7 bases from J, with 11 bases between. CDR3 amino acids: CSATRGGQPQHF. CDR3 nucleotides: TGCAGTGCTACCAGGGGCGGGCAGCCCCAGCATTTT.

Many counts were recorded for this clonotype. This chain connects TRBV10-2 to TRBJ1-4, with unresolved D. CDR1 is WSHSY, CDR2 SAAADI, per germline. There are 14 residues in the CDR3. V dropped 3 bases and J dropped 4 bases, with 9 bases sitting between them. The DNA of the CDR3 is TGCGCCAGCAGTGAAGGGTTAAATAATGAAAAACTGTTTTTT. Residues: CASSEGLNNEKLFF.

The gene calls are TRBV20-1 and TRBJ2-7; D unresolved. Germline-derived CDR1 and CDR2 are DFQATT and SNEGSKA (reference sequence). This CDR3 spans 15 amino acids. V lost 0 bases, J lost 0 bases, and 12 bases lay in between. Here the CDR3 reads CSARDWSGASYEQYF. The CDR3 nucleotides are TGCAGTGCTAGAGATTGGTCAGGCGCCTCCTACGAGCAGTACTTC.

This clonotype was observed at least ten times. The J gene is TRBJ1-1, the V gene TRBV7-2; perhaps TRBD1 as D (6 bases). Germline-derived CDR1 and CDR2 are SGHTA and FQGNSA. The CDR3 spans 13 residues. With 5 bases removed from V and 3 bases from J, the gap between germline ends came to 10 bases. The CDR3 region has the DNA TGTGCCAGCAGCCTCGACAGGCACACTGAAGCTTTCTTT. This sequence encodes CASSLDRHTEAFF.